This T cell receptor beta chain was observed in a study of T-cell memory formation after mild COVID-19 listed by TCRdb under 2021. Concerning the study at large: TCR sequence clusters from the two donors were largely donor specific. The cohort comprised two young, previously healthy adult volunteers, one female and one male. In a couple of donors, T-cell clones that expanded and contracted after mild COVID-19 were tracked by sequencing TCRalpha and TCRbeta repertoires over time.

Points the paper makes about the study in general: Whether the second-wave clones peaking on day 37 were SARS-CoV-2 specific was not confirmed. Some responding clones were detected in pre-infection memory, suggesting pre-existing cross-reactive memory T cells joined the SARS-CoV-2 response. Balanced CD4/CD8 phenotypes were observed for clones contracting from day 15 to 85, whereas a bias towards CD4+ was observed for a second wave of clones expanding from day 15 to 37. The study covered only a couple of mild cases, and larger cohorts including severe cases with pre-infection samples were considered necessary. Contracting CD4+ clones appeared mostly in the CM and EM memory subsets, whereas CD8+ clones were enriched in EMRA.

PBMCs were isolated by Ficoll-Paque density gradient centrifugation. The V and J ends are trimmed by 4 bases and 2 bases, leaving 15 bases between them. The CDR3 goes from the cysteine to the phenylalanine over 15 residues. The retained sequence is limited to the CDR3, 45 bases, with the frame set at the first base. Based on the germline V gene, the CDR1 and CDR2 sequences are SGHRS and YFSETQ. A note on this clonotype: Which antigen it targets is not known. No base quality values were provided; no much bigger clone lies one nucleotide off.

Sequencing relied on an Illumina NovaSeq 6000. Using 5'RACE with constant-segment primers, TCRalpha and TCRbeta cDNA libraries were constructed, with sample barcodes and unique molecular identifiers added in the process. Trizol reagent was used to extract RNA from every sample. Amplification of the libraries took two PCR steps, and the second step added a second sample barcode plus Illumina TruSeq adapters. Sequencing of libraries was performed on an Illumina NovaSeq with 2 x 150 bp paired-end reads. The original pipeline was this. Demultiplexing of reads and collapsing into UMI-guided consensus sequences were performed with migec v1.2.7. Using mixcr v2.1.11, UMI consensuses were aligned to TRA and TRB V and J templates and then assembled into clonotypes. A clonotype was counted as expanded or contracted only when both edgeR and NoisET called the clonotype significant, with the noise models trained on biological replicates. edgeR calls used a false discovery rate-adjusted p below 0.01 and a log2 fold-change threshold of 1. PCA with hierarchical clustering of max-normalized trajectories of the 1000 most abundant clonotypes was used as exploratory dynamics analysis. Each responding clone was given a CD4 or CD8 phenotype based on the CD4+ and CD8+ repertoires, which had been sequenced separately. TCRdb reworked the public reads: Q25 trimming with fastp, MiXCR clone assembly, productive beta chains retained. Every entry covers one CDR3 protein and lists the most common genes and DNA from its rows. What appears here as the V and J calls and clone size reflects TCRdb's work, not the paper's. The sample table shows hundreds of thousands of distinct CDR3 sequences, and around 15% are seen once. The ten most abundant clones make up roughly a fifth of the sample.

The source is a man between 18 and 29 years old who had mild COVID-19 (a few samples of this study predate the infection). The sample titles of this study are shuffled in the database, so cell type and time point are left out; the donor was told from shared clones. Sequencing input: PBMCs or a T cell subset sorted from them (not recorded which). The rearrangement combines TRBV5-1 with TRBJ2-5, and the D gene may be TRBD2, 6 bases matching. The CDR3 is CASSPSLGGQETQYF. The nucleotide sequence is TGCGCCAGCAGCCCCTCTTTGGGGGGTCAAGAGACCCAGTACTTC.